This T cell receptor (beta chain) is drawn from a study of blood T cell repertoires in COVID-19. Whole-study context: T cells, B-cell-depleted T cells, or PBMCs provided the cDNA or gDNA that served as material.

The data were produced by immunoSEQ multiplex PCR, yet TCRdb's version contains in-frame clones alone and is incomplete. The profile shows roughly 300,000 clones, about nine tenths of them singletons. Clinical history reported by participants formed the basis on which cohorts were assigned. CDR3 length: 12 amino acids. The V end lost 3 bases, the J end lost 4 bases, and 7 bases lay between the germline ends. The germline gives CDR1 SGDLS, CDR2 YYNGEE. The gene calls are TRBV9 and TRBJ1-2, with D perhaps matching TRBD1 (6 bases). Sequenced material: PBMCs or T cells enriched from blood (not recorded which). This TCR was recovered from a woman aged 25 to 39 who had recovered from COVID-19. The CDR3 loop reads CASSEQGYGYTF. In DNA form, the CDR3 reads TGTGCCAGCAGCGAACAGGGCTATGGCTACACCTTC.